Listed here are 10 T cell receptor beta chains from one sample, sequenced in a study of T-cell memory formation after mild COVID-19. TCRdb fed the 5' RACE reads into MiXCR, producing one record per CDR3 protein. Among 250,000 to 300,000 distinct CDR3 sequences listed, 8% to 9% were seen once. The sample consisted of PBMCs or a T cell subset sorted from them (not recorded which). The receptors derive from a young man who had mild COVID-19 (a few samples of this study predate the infection). Cell type and time point are not known.

The chain has TRBV25-1 and TRBJ2-7, with D uncertain. The V gene's germline CDR1 is MGHDK and CDR2 SYGVNS. There are 13 residues in the CDR3. V was clipped by 7 bases and J by 5 bases, with 15 bases between them. The CDR3 DNA is TGTGCCAGCACAGAATGGCCTAATGACGAGCAGTACTTC. Its translation: CASTEWPNDEQYF.

This clonotype appeared a few times. The rearrangement uses TRBV20-1 and TRBJ1-1; 8 bases match TRBD1. The germline V gene encodes CDR1 DFQATT and CDR2 SNEGSKA (reference sequence). V gave up 2 bases and J gave up 6 bases; unmatched junction bases: 14. The CDR3 covers 16 residues. CDR3 in DNA: TGCAGTGCTAGAAACGGTAAACCAGGGGGCGGCTCTGAAGCTTTCTTT. Translation: CSARNGKPGGGSEAFF.

The chain combines TRBV6-2 or TRBV6-3 with TRBJ2-1; 9 positions agree with TRBD1. The CDR3 runs 16 residues. With V trimmed by 2 bases and J by 7 bases, 9 bases remained unmatched. Germline lookup yields CDR1 MNHEY and CDR2 SVGEGT. CDR3: CASSYTLGQGRNEQFF. CDR3 DNA sequence: TGTGCCAGCAGTTACACGCTCGGACAGGGGAGGAATGAGCAGTTCTTC.

The genes are TRBV6-2 or TRBV6-3 and TRBJ1-1; unclear D gene. Germline V CDR1 and CDR2: MNHEY, SVGEGT. Trimming pared 2 bases from V and 4 bases from J, leaving 11 bases between. The CDR3 length is 14 residues. The chain's CDR3 is CASSYDAWGTEAFF. The DNA of the CDR3 is TGTGCCAGCAGTTACGACGCCTGGGGCACTGAAGCTTTCTTT.

The rearrangement uses TRBV6-2 or TRBV6-3 and TRBJ2-2; D unresolved. The CDR3 loop spans 14 amino acids. The V and J ends lost 4 bases and 1 base respectively, with 7 bases between them. CDR1 and CDR2 from the germline V gene are MNHEY and SVGEGT. The CDR3 DNA is TGTGCCAGCAGTTGGGTCGGGAACACCGGGGAGCTGTTTTTT. This gives the protein CASSWVGNTGELFF.

This clonotype was seen a handful of times. The chain combines TRBV28 with TRBJ1-5; D is possibly TRBD1 (6 bases). This CDR3 spans 15 amino acids. The V gene's germline CDR1 is MDHEN and CDR2 SYDVKM. Trimming left V 5 bases short and J 1 base short, with 12 bases between. The CDR3 DNA reads TGTGCCAGCAGTCCTCGCGGACAGAGCAATCAGCCCCAGCATTTT. Translating it yields CASSPRGQSNQPQHF. The whole variable domain, remainder taken from reference TRBV28 and TRBJ1-5, is DVKVTQSSRYLVKRTGEKVFLECVQDMDHENMFWYRQDPGLGLRLIYFSYDVKMKEKGDIPEGYSVSREKKERFSLILESASTNQTSMYLCASSPRGQSNQPQHFGDGTRLSIL.

The CDR3 is CSARDGFPYEQYF. The CDR3 coding sequence is TGCAGTGCTAGAGATGGGTTCCCCTACGAGCAGTACTTC. The chain joins TRBV20-1 to TRBJ2-7, with D hard to call. Trimming pared 0 bases from V and 2 bases from J, leaving 8 bases between. Germline V gene sequence: CDR1 DFQATT, CDR2 SNEGSKA (reference sequence). This CDR3 contains 13 residues.

This clonotype was observed a handful of times. The rearrangement joins TRBV4-3 to TRBJ2-2; D might be TRBD2 (5 bases). Germline lookup yields CDR1 LGHNA and CDR2 YSLEER. The CDR3 sequence is 15 residues long. V was trimmed by 4 bases and J by 6 bases, leaving 15 bases between them. The DNA for the CDR3 is TGCGCCAGCAGCCGAGACCGGACTGGGGCCGGGGAGCTGTTTTTT. This translates into CASSRDRTGAGELFF.

This clonotype has ten or more counts. V and J are TRBV7-9 and TRBJ1-2, with 7 bases that match TRBD1. The CDR3 is 14 amino acids. Germline-derived CDR1 and CDR2 are SEHNR and FQNEAQ (reference sequence). V dropped 5 bases and J dropped 5; count of bases not matched to a gene: 8. The CDR3 loop is CASSPWTGSYGYTF. The CDR3 DNA is TGTGCCAGCAGCCCGTGGACAGGATCTTATGGCTACACCTTC.

The genes are TRBV30 and TRBJ1-2, with a possible D match to TRBD1 (5 bases). This CDR3 comprises 14 residues. Per germline, CDR1 GTSNPN and CDR2 SVGIG (reference sequence). V gave up 0 bases and J gave up 5 bases, with 13 bases separating them. The CDR3 spells CAWSVGDRLYGYTF. CDR3 DNA sequence: TGTGCCTGGAGTGTTGGGGACCGGTTATATGGCTACACCTTC.